This T cell receptor (beta chain) was retrieved from a study of T-cell reconstitution after alpha-beta-depleted transplantation in children. The library targeted TCRbeta and was prepared with unique molecular identifiers. MiXCR, applied by TCRdb to the PCR reads, yields one record per CDR3 protein. The sample lists approximately 590,000 distinct CDR3 sequences; about 11% were seen once. CDR3 size: 15 residues. Trimming took 3 bases from V and 5 from J; bases not matched to a gene: 5. Germline loops: CDR1 SGDLS, CDR2 YYNGEE. The specimen comprised PBMCs from the stem cell graft donor, sampled from the stem cell graft. The V call is TRBV9, the J call TRBJ2-2; 9 nucleotides agree with TRBD2. The TCR sequence derives from a human donor who donated a stem cell graft to a child with acute myeloid leukemia. As DNA, the CDR3 is TGTGCCAGCAGCGCTCGGACTAGCGAGACCGGGGAGCTGTTTTTT. Its translation is CASSARTSETGELFF.